This record concerns one TCR beta chain sequence. The antigen is not known. It may be a read error: a sequence one base away is much more abundant. This entry belongs to a study of CD8 T cells in ankylosing spondylitis. Findings and caveats of the study: According to the report, clones linked to the disease were significantly enriched in matched synovial fluid samples taken from ankylosing spondylitis patients. Typical of ankylosing spondylitis blood, it appeared, was a TCR beta motif of roughly eight highly homologous variants. Several of the motif variants were reported before in synovial fluid and blood from reactive arthritis. Disease-linked clones displayed a CD8+ phenotype and appeared relatively rarely in peripheral blood.

The germline CDR1 and CDR2 sequences are LGHDT and YNNKEL (reference sequence). The length of the CDR3 is 16 residues. In TCRdb, the 5' RACE reads were re-called with MiXCR into one record per CDR3 protein. The table records around 140,000 distinct CDR3 sequences, about an eighth of them present only once. The chain uses TRBV3-1 and TRBJ2-1; the D gene is possibly TRBD2 (7 bases). The TCR sequence derives from a female donor with ankylosing spondylitis or in good health (not recorded which). The sequenced sample consisted of blood, either unsorted or a sorted T cell fraction (not recorded which). The CDR3 sequence: CASSHRGGHSCNEQFF. The CDR3 DNA reads TGTGCCAGCAGCCACCGCGGGGGCCACTCCTGCAATGAGCAGTTCTTC.